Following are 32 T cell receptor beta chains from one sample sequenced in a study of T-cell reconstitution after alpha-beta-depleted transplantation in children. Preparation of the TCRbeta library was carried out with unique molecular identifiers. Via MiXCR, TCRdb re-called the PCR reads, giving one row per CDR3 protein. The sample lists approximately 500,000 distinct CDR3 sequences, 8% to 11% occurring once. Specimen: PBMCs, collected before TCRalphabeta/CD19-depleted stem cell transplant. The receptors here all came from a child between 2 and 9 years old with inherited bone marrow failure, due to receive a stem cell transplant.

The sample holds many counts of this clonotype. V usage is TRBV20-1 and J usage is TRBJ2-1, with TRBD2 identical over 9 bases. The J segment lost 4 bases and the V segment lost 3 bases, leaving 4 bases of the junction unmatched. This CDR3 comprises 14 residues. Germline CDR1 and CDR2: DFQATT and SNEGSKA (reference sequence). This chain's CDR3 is CSARGGRDYNEQFF. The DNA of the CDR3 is TGCAGTGCTAGGGGCGGGAGGGATTACAATGAGCAGTTCTTC.

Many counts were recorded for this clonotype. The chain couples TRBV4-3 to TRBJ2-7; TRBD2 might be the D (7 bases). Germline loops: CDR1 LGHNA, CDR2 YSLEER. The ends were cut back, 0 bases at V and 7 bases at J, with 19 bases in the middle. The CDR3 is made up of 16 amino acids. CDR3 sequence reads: CASSQDRVRGGEEQYF. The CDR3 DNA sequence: TGCGCCAGCAGCCAAGATCGAGTTAGGGGGGGAGAGGAGCAGTACTTC.

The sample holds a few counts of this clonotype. CDR3 sequence reads: CASSQDGVAGGEAKNIQYF. Here the CDR3 DNA reads TGCGCCAGCAGCCAAGATGGGGTAGCGGGAGGGGAGGCCAAAAACATTCAGTACTTC. The gene calls are TRBV4-3 and TRBJ2-4, with TRBD2 identical over 11 bases. The germline V gene has CDR1 LGHNA and CDR2 YSLEER. The CDR3 contains 19 residues. After removal of 0 bases from V and 1 base from J, the junction contained 8 bases not matched to a gene.

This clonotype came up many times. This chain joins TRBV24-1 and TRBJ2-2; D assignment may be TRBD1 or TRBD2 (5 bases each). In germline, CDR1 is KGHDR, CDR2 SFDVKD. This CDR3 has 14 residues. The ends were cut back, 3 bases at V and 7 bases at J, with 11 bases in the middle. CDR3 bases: TGTGCCACCAGTGATCCCAGGGAGTACGGGGAGCTGTTTTTT. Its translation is CATSDPREYGELFF.

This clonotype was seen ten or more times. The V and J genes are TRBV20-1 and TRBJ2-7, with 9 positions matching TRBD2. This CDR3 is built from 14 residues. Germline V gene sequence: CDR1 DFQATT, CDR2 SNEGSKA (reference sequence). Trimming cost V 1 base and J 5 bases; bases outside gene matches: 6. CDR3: CSARVGSGSHEQYF. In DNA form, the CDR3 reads TGCAGTGCTAGAGTGGGTAGCGGGAGCCACGAGCAGTACTTC.

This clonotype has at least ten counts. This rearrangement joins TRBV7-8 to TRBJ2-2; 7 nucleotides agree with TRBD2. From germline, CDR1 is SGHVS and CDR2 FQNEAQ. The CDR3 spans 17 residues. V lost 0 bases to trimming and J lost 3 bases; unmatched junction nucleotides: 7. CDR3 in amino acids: CASSLARTSFDTGELFF. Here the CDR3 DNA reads TGTGCCAGCAGCTTAGCCCGGACTAGTTTTGACACCGGGGAGCTGTTTTTT.

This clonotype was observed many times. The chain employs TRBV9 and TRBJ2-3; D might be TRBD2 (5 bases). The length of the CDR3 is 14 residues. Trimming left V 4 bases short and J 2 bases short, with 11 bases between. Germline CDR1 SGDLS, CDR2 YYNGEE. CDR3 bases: TGTGCCAGCAGCCCAGCGGACCTCACAGATACGCAGTATTTT. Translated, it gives CASSPADLTDTQYF.

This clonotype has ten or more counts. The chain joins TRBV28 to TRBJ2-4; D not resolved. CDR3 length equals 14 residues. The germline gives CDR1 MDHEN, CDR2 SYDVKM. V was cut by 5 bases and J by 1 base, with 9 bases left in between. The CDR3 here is CASSAGLAKNIQYF. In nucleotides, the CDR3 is TGTGCCAGCAGTGCCGGCCTTGCCAAAAACATTCAGTACTTC.

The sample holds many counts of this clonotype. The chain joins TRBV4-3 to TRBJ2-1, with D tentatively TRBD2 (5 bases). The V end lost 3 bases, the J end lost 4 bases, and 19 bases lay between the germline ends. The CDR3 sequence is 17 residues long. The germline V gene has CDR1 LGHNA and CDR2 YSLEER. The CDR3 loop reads CASSHRGRGVLYNEQFF. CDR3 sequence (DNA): TGCGCCAGCAGCCACCGCGGACGGGGTGTCTTGTACAATGAGCAGTTCTTC.

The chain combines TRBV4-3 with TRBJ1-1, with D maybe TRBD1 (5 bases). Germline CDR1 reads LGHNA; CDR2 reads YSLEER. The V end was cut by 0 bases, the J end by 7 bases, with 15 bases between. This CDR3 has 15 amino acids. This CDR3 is CASSQDPFGAVEAFF. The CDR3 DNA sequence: TGCGCCAGCAGCCAAGATCCTTTTGGGGCCGTTGAAGCTTTCTTT.

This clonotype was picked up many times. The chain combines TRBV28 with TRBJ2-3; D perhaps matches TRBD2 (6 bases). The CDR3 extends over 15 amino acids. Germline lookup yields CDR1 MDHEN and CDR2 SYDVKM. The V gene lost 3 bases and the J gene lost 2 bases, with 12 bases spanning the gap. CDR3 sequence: CASSFPGGLTDTQYF. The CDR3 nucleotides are TGTGCCAGCAGTTTTCCCGGGGGACTCACAGATACGCAGTATTTT.

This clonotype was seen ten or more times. This chain's CDR3 is CASSYSILAGGLGNEQFF. In nucleotides, the CDR3 is TGTGCCAGCAGTTACTCGATACTAGCGGGAGGATTGGGCAATGAGCAGTTCTTC. The genes are TRBV6-2 or TRBV6-3 and TRBJ2-1; 12 nucleotides line up with TRBD2. CDR1 is MNHEY and CDR2 is SVGEGT in the germline V gene. This CDR3 is 18 amino acids long. V gave up 0 bases and J gave up 6 bases; unmatched junction bases: 9.

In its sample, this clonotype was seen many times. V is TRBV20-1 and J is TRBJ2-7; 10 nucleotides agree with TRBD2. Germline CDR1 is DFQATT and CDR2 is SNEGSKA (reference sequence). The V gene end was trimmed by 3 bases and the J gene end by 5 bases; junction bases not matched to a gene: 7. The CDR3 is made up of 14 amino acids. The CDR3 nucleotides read TGCAGTGCTAGTCGCCTAGCGGGAGTTAACGAGCAGTACTTC. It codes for CSASRLAGVNEQYF.

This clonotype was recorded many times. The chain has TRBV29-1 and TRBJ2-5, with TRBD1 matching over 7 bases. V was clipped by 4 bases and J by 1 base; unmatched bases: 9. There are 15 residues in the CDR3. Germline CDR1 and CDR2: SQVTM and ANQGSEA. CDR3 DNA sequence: TGCAGCGTTGGGCTTATGACAGGGTCCCAAGAGACCCAGTACTTC. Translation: CSVGLMTGSQETQYF.

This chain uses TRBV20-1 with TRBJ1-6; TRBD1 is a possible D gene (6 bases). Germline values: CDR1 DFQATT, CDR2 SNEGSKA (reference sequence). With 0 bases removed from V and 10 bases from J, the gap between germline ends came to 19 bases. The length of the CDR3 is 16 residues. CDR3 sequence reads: CSARDLGGLDVSPLHF. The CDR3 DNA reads TGCAGTGCTAGAGATCTAGGGGGGCTTGACGTATCACCCCTCCACTTT.

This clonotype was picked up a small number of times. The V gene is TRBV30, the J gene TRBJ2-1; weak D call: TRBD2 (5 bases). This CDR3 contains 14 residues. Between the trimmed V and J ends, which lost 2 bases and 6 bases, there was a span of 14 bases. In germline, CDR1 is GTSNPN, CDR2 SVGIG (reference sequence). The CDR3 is CAWSRTGTLNEQFF. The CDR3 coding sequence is TGTGCCTGGAGTCGGACTGGAACACTCAATGAGCAGTTCTTC.

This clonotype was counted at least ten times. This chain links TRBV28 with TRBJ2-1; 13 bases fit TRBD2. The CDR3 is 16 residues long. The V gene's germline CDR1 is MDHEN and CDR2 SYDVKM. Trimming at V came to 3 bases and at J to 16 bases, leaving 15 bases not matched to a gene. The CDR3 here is CASSFQDVGLAGVFFF. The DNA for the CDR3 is TGTGCCAGCAGTTTTCAGGACGTTGGACTAGCGGGAGTTTTTTTCTTC.

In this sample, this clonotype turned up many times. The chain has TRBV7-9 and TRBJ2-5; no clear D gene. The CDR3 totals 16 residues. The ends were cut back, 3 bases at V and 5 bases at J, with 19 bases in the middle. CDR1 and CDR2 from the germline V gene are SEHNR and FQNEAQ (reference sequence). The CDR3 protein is CASSFPPAFPAETQYF. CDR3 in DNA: TGTGCCAGCAGCTTCCCCCCGGCATTCCCCGCGGAGACCCAGTACTTC.

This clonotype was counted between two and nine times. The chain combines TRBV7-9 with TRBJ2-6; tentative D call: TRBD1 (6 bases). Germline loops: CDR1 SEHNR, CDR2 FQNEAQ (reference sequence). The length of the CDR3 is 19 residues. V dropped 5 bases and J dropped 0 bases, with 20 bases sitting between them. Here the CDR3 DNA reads TGTGCCAGCAGCGGGGGCTTGGGGGTGGCCCCCTCTGGGGCCAACGTCCTGACTTTC. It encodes CASSGGLGVAPSGANVLTF.

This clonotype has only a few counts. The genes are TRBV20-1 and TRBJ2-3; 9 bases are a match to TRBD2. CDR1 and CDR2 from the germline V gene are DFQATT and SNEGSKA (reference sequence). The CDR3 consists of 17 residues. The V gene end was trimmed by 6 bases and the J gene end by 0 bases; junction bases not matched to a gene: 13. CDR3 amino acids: CSAVLAGLARSTDTQYF. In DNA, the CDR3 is TGCAGTGCCGTACTAGCGGGCCTGGCGAGAAGCACAGATACGCAGTATTTT.

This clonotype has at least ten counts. The CDR3 region has the DNA TGTGCCAGCAGTGAAATGGGACTAGCGGGAGACAACAATGAGCAGTTCTTC. It translates to CASSEMGLAGDNNEQFF. The chain recombines TRBV11-2 with TRBJ2-1; 14 nucleotides line up with TRBD2. The CDR3 has 17 amino acids. The germline V gene has CDR1 SGHAT and CDR2 FQNNGV. V gave up 6 bases and J gave up 5 bases; unmatched junction bases: 9. The full variable domain, completed using reference TRBV11-2 and TRBJ2-1, is EAGVAQSPRYKIIEKRQSVAFWCNPISGHATLYWYQQILGQGPKLLIQFQNNGVVDDSQLPKDRFSAERLKGVDSTLKIQPAKLEDSAVYLCASSEMGLAGDNNEQFFGPGTRLTVL.

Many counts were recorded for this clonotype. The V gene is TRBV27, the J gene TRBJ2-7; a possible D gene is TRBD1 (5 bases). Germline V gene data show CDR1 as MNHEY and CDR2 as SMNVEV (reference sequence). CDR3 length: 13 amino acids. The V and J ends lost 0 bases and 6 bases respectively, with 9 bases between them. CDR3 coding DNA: TGTGCCAGCAGTTTATCTATAGGGGTCGAGCAGTACTTC. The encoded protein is CASSLSIGVEQYF.

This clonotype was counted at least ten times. The CDR3, as DNA: TGTGCCAGCAGTTCTCCTTTGAGGGTCGGTTACAATGAGCAGTTCTTC. It yields the protein CASSSPLRVGYNEQFF. The chain couples TRBV6-5 to TRBJ2-1; possible D gene TRBD2, 5 bases. Between the trimmed V and J ends, which lost 4 bases and 4 bases, there was a span of 17 bases. This CDR3 has 16 amino acids. Germline V lookup: CDR1 MNHEY, CDR2 SVGAGI.

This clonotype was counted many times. CDR3 sequence (DNA): TGTGCCAGCAGCACGCTAGCGGGATCCTCCTACGAGCAGTACTTC. It yields the protein CASSTLAGSSYEQYF. This chain links TRBV7-9 with TRBJ2-7; TRBD2 agrees at 9 bases. This CDR3 has 15 residues. CDR1 is SEHNR and CDR2 is FQNEAQ in the germline V gene (reference sequence). The V and J ends lost 5 bases and 0 bases, in that order; junction bases with no gene match: 5.

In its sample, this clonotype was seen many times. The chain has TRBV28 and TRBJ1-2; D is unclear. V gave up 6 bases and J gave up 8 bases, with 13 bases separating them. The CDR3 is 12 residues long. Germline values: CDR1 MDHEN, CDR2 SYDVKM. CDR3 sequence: CASRFGAYGYTF. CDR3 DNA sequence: TGTGCCAGCAGGTTCGGCGCCTACGGCTACACCTTC.

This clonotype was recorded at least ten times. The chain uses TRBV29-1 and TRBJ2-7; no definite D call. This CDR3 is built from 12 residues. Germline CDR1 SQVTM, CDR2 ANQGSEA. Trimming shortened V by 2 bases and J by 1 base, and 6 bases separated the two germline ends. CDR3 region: CSVEMGSYEQYF. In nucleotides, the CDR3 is TGCAGCGTTGAAATGGGGTCCTACGAGCAGTACTTC.

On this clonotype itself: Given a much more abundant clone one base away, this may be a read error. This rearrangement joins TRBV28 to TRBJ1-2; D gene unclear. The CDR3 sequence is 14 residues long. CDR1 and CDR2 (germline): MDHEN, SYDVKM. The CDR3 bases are TGTACCAGCAGTTTAAGGACCGTTAACTATGGCTACACCTTC. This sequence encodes CTSSLRTVNYGYTF.

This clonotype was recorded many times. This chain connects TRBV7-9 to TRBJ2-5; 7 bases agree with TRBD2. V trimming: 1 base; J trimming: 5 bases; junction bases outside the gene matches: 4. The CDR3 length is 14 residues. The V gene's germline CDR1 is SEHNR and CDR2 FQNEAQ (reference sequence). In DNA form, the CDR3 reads TGTGCCAGCAGCTTAGGGAGGGAGGGCGAGACCCAGTACTTC. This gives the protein CASSLGREGETQYF.

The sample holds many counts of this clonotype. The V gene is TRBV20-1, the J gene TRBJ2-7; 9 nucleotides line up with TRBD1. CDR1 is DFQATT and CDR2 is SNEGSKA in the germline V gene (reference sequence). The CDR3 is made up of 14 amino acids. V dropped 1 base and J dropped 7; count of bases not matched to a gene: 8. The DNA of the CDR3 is TGCAGTGCTAGAGGGACAGGGGAGGGAGTTGAGCAGTACTTC. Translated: CSARGTGEGVEQYF.

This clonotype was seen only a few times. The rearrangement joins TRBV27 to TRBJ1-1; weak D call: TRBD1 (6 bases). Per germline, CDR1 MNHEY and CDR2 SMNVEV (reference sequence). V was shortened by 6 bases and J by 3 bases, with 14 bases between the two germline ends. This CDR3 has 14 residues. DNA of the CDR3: TGTGCCAGCAGCCCTGGGGGGCTATACACTGAAGCTTTCTTT. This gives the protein CASSPGGLYTEAFF.

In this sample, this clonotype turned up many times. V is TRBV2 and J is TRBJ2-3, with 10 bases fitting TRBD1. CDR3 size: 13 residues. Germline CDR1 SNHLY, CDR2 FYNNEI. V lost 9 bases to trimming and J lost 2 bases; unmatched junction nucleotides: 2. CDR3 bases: TGTGCCAGGGGACAGGGGATCACAGATACGCAGTATTTT. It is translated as CARGQGITDTQYF.

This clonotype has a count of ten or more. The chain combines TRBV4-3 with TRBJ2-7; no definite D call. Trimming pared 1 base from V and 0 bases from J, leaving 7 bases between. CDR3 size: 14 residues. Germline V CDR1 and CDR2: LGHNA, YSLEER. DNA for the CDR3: TGCGCCAGCAGCCAAGCCCATCCCTCCTACGAGCAGTACTTC. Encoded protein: CASSQAHPSYEQYF.